Here is one TCR beta chain with its context. Its antigen remains unidentified. An Oncomine TCR Beta short-read assay was used to sequence the DNA from cultured CD4+ T cells. One entry per CDR3 protein results from TCRdb running MiXCR on the PCR reads. The table has some 19,000 distinct CDR3 sequences, roughly 45% seen once. These data originate in a study of vaccination and CD4 T cells after COVID-19. At the level of the study: The study enrolled six male and four female convalescents, two of whom were Hispanic.

This CDR3 is 12 amino acids long. The V gene's germline CDR1 is DFQATT and CDR2 SNEGSKA (reference sequence). The J segment lost 5 bases and the V segment lost 6 bases, leaving 4 bases of the junction unmatched. Treatment noted: roughly 11-day PBMC culture with coronavirus spike peptide pools or control peptides (ViraFEST assay). Sequences were obtained from CD4+ T cells from blood, cultured in vitro. This receptor was taken from a human donor who had recovered from COVID-19. This sequence joins TRBV20-1 and TRBJ2-5; 9 bases are a match to TRBD1. CDR3 in amino acids: CSARTGAETQYF. The CDR3 DNA is TGCAGTGCACGGACAGGGGCCGAGACCCAGTACTTC.